This T cell receptor (beta chain) originates from a study of OX40 agonist ivuxolimab in advanced cancers. Notes on the study in general: The study observed clonal expansion of CD4+ and CD8+ blood T cells by week 6 at 0.1 to 3.0 mg/kg.

Per the germline V gene, CDR1 is ENHRY and CDR2 is SYGVKD. V gave up 0 bases and J gave up 8 bases; unmatched junction bases: 8. CDR3 size: 16 residues. The assay was immunoSEQ multiplex PCR, and TCRdb's table has in-frame clones only and misses some. In the table there are roughly 50,000 clones, nearly 90% of which are singletons. As regards this clone: Its matching antigen is unknown.

The material sequenced was CD4+ or CD8+ T cells sorted from blood, taken in a trial of the OX40 agonist ivuxolimab. The receptor was derived from an adult with an advanced solid tumor such as melanoma, head and neck, liver or kidney cancer. The chain has TRBV10-3 and TRBJ2-1; TRBD2 matches at 9 bases. The CDR3 nucleotides read TGTGCCATCAGTGAGTCGATGATAGCGGGAGTGGATGAGCAGTTCTTC. This codes for CAISESMIAGVDEQFF.